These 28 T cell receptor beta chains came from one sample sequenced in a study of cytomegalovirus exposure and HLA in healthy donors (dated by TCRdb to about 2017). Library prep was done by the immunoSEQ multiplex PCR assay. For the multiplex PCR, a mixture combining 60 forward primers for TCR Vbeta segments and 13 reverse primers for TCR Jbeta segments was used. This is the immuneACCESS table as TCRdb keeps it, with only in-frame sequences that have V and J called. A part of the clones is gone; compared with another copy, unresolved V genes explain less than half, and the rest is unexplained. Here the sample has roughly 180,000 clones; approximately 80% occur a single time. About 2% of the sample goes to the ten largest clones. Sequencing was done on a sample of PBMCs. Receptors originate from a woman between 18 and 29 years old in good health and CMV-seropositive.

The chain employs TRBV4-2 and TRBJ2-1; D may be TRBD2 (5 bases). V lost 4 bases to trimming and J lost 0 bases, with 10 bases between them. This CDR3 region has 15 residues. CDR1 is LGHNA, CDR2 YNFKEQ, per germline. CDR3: CASSLGEGSYNEQFF. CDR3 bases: TGTGCCAGCAGCCTAGGTGAGGGCTCCTACAATGAGCAGTTCTTC.

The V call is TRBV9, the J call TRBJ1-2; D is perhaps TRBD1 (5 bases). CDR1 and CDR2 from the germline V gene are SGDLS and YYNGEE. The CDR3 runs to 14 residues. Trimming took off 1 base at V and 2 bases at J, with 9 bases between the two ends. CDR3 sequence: CASSVLGGNYGYTF. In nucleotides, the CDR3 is TGTGCCAGCAGCGTATTGGGGGGAAACTATGGCTACACCTTC. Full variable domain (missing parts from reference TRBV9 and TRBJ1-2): DSGVTQTPKHLITATGQRVTLRCSPRSGDLSVYWYQQSLDQGLQFLIQYYNGEERAKGNILERFSAQQFPDLHSELNLSSLELGDSALYFCASSVLGGNYGYTFGSGTRLTVV.

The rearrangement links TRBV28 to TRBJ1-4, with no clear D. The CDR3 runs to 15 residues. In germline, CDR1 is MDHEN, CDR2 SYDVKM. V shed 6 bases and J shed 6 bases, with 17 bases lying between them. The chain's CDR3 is CASRLSVWEDEKLFF. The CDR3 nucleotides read TGTGCCAGCAGACTTTCCGTTTGGGAGGATGAAAAACTGTTTTTT.

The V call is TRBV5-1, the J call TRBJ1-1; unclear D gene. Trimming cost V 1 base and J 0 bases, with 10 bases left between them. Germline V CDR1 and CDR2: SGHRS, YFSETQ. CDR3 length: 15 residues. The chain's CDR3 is CASSLSVSVNTEAFF. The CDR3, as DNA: TGCGCCAGCAGCTTGAGTGTTAGCGTGAACACTGAAGCTTTCTTT.

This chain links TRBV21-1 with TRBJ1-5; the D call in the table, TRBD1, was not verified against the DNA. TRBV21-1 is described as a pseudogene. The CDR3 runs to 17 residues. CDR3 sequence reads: CASSKSPPGGPNQPQHF. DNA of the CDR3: TGTGCCAGCAGCAAATCCCCACCTGGGGGCCCGAATCAGCCCCAGCATTTT.

CDR3 in DNA: TGCGCCAGCAGGCAGGGACTAGCGGAAAACAATGAGCAGTTCTTC. This translates into CASRQGLAENNEQFF. The rearrangement joins TRBV5-1 to TRBJ2-1; TRBD2 aligns across 11 bases. Per the germline V gene, CDR1 is SGHRS and CDR2 is YFSETQ. V lost 5 bases and J lost 5; bases outside the gene matches: 6. The CDR3 totals 15 residues.

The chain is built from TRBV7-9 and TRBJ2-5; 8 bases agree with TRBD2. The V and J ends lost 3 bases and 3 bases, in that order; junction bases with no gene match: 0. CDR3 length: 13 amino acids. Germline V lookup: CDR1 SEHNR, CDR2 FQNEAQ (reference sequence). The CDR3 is CASSLGLEETQYF. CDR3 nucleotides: TGTGCCAGCAGCTTGGGACTAGAAGAGACCCAGTACTTC.

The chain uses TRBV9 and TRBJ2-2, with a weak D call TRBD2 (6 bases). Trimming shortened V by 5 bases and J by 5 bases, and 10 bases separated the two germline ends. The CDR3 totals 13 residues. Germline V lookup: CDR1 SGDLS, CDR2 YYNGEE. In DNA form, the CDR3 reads TGTGCCAGCAGGGGAGGTCCAACCGGGGAGCTGTTTTTT. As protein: CASRGGPTGELFF.

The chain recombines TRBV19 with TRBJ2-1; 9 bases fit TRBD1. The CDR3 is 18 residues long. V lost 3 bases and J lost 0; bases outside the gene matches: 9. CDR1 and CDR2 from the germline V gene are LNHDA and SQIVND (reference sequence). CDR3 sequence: CASSIRDRAKSSYNEQFF. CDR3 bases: TGTGCCAGTAGTATCCGGGACAGGGCGAAGAGCTCCTACAATGAGCAGTTCTTC. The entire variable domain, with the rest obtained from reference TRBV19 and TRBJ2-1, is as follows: DGGITQSPKYLFRKEGQNVTLSCEQNLNHDAMYWYRQDPGQGLRLIYYSQIVNDFQKGDIAEGYSVSREKKESFPLTVTSAQKNPTAFYLCASSIRDRAKSSYNEQFFGPGTRLTVL.

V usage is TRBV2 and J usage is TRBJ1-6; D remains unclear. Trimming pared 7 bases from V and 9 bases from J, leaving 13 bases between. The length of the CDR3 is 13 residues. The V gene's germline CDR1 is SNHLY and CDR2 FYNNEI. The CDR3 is CASTISRSSPLHF. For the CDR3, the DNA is TGTGCCAGCACCATCAGCAGGTCTTCACCCCTCCACTTT.

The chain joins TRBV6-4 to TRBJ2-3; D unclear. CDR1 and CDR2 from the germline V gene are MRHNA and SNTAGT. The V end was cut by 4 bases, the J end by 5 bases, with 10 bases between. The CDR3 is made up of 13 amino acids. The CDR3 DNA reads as TGTGCCAGCAGTGTAGGAGAGAAAGATACGCAGTATTTT. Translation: CASSVGEKDTQYF.

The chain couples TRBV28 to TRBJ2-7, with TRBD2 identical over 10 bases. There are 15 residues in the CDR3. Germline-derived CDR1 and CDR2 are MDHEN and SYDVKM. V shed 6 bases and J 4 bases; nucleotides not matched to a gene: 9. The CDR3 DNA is TGTGCCAGCAGGTACACCGGGACTAGCGTATACGAGCAGTACTTC. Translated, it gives CASRYTGTSVYEQYF.

CDR3 sequence (DNA): TGTGCCGGAAACTTCGGGGCTGAAGCTTTCTTT. This gives the protein CAGNFGAEAFF. The chain recombines TRBV30 with TRBJ1-1; no reliable D call. Germline CDR1 GTSNPN, CDR2 SVGIG (reference sequence). V gave up 8 bases and J gave up 6 bases, with 13 bases separating them. The length of the CDR3 is 11 residues.

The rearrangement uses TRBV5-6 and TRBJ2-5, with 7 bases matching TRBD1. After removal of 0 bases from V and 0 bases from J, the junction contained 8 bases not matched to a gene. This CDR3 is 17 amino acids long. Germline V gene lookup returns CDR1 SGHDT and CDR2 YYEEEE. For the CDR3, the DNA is TGTGCCAGCAGCTTGGGTTGGGCAGGGGGACACCAAGAGACCCAGTACTTC. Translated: CASSLGWAGGHQETQYF. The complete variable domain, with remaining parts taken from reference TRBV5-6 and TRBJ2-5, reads DAGVTQSPTHLIKTRGQQVTLRCSPKSGHDTVSWYQQALGQGPQFIFQYYEEEERQRGNFPDRFSGHQFPNYSSELNVNALLLGDSALYLCASSLGWAGGHQETQYFGPGTRLLVL.

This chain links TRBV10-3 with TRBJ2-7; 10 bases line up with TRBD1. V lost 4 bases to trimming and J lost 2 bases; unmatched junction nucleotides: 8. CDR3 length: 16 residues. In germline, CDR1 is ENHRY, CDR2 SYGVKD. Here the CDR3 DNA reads TGTGCCATCAGTGTGCCGGGACAGGGGTTCACCTACGAGCAGTACTTC. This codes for CAISVPGQGFTYEQYF.

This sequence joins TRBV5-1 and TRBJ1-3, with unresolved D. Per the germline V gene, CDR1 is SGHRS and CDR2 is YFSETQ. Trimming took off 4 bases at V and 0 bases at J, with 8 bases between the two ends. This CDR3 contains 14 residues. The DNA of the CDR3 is TGCGCCAGCAGCCCGGGAGCCTCTGGAAACACCATATATTTT. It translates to CASSPGASGNTIYF.

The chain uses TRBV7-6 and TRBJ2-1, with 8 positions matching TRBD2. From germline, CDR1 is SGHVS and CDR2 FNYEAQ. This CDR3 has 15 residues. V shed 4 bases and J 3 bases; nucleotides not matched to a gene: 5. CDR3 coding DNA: TGTGCCAGCAGCTCGGGACTAGTCCTCTACAATGAGCAGTTCTTC. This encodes CASSSGLVLYNEQFF.

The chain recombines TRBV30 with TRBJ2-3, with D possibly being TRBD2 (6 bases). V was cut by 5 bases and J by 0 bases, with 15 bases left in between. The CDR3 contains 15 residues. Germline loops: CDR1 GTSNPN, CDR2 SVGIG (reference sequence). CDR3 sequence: CAWAKIAASTDTQYF. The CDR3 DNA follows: TGTGCCTGGGCTAAGATAGCGGCTAGCACAGATACGCAGTATTTT.

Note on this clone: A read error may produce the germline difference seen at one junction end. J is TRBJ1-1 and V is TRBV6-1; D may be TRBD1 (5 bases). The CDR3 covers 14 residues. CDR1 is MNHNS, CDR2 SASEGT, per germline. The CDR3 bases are TGTGCCAGCAGGCGGGGCCGAACGAACACTGGAGCTTTCTTT. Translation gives CASRRGRTNTGAFF.

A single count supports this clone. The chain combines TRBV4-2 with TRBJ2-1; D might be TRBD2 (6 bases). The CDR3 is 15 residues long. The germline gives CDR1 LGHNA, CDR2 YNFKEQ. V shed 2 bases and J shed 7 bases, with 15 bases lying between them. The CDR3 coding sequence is TGTGCCAGCAGCCAAACATTCCTAGCGAGGAATGAGCAGTTCTTC. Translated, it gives CASSQTFLARNEQFF.

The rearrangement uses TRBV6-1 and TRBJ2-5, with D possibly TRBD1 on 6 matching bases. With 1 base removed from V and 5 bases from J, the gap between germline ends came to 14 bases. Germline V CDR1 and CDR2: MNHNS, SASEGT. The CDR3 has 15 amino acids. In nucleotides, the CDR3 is TGTGCCAGCAGTGAAGTTTTCCAGGGGAGCGAGACCCAGTACTTC. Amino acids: CASSEVFQGSETQYF.

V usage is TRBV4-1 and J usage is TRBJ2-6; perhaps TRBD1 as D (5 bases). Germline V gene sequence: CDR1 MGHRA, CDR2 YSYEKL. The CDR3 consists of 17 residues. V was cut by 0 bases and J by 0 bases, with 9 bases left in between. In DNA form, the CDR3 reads TGCGCCAGCAGCCAAGATACAGGTAGCTCTGGGGCCAACGTCCTGACTTTC. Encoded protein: CASSQDTGSSGANVLTF.

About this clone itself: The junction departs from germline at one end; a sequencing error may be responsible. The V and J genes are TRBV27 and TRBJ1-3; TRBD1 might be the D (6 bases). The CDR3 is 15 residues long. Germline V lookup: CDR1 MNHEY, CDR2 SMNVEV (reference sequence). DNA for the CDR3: TGTGCCAGCAGTTTGACAGGAAACCCTGGAAACACCATATTTTTT. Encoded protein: CASSLTGNPGNTIFF.

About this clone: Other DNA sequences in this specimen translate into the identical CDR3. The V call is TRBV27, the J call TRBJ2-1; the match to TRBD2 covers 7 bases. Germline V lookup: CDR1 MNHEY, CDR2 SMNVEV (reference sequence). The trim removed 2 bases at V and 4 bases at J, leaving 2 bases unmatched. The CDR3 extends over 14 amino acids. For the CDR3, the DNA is TGTGCCAGCAGTTTAGCGGGGGAGTACAATGAGCAGTTCTTC. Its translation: CASSLAGEYNEQFF.

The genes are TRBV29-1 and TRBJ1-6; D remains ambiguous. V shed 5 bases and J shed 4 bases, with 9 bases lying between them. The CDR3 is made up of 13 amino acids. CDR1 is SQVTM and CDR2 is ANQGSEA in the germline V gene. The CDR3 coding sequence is TGCAGCGTTCGGCGGAATTATAATTCACCCCTCCACTTT. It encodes CSVRRNYNSPLHF.

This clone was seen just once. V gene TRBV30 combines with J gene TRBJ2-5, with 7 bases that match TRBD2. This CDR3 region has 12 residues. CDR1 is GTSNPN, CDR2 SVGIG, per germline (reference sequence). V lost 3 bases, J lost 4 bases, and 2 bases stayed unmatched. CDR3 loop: CAWSGGSETQYF. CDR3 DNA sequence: TGTGCCTGGAGCGGGGGGTCAGAGACCCAGTACTTC.

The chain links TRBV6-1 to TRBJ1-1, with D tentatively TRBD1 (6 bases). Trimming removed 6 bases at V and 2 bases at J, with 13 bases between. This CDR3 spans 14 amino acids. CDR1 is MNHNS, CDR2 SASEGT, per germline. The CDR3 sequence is CASSNRDLNTEAFF. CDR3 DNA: TGTGCCAGCAGCAACAGGGATCTCAACACTGAAGCTTTCTTT.

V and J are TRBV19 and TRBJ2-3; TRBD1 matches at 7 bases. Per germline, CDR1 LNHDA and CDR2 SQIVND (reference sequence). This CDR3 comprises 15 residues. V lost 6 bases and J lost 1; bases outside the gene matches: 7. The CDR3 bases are TGTGCCAGTAGCGTTAACAGGGGTCGCACAGATACGCAGTATTTT. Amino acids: CASSVNRGRTDTQYF.